This section outlines one T cell receptor (beta chain) sequence together with its context. What it binds is unknown. TCR beta cDNA libraries included unique molecular identifiers. Some 500,000 cDNA molecules were obtained per 1 to 10 million input T cells. MiXCR was run by TCRdb on the PCR reads, yielding one entry per CDR3 protein. Counted here are some 700,000 distinct CDR3 sequences, roughly three fifths occurring once; the ten biggest clones make up approximately 10%. The CDR3 length is 15 residues. Looked up from germline, CDR1 is MNHEY and CDR2 is SMNVEV (reference sequence). Trimming shortened V by 6 bases and J by 0 bases, and 9 bases separated the two germline ends. The data were obtained in a study of post-analysis software for immune sequencing data. Whole-study results and caveats: When patients were compared with controls, about 5 TRBV segments were more frequent, TRBV5-6, TRBV5-1 and TRBV20-1 among them.

V is TRBV27 and J is TRBJ2-6, with no clear D. This receptor was identified in a girl aged 2-9 years with multiple sclerosis. Sequenced: blood. The CDR3 region is CASSVFSSGANVLTF. As DNA, the CDR3 is TGTGCCAGCAGCGTATTCAGCTCTGGGGCCAACGTCCTGACTTTC.